This is a list of T cell receptor beta chains from one sample in a study of T cell responses to AZD1222 COVID-19 vaccine. Generated by immunoSEQ multiplex PCR, the TCRdb table keeps only in-frame clones and is missing some. The data hold fewer than 100,000 clones, with around nine tenths observed a single time. This material consisted of peripheral blood, taken 28 days after the second AZD1222 dose. Source of these receptors: an adult who received the AZD1222 COVID-19 vaccine. Each CDR3 is given with its conserved first and last residue. D genes are given only for firm matches. The listing skips clone size in some rows; elsewhere it reads once, few, many or a size class.

>TRBV15|TRBD1|TRBJ1-2|NA
CATSRLQGDGYTF
TGTGCCACCAGCAGACTACAGGGGGATGGCTACACCTTC
>TRBV6-5|NA|TRBJ2-7|NA
CASSYGTGYEQYF
TGTGCCAGCAGTTACGGGACGGGATACGAGCAGTACTTC
>TRBV14|NA|TRBJ1-6|NA
CASSQDPQGGSPLHF
TGTGCCAGCAGCCAAGACCCACAGGGAGGTTCACCCCTCCACTTT
>TRBV18|NA|TRBJ1-4|NA
CASSPRDNEKLFF
TGTGCCAGCTCCCCCCGGGATAACGAAAAACTGTTTTTT
>TRBV9|TRBD1|TRBJ2-5|NA
CASSEGQGGFSQETQYF
TGTGCCAGCAGCGAGGGACAGGGGGGCTTCTCACAAGAGACCCAGTACTTC
>TRBV25-1|TRBD1|TRBJ1-6|NA
CASRLTGVNSPLHF
TGTGCCAGCCGGCTGACAGGGGTGAATTCACCCCTCCACTTT
>TRBV7-8|NA|TRBJ1-5|NA
CASSLIRGSQPQHF
TGTGCCAGCAGCTTAATCAGGGGTAGTCAGCCCCAGCATTTT
>TRBV7-9|NA|TRBJ2-2|NA
CASSFLGGPTGELFF
TGTGCCAGCAGCTTTTTGGGGGGACCCACCGGGGAGCTGTTTTTT
>TRBV11-3|TRBD1|TRBJ2-2|NA
CASSSGQGVRTGELFF
TGTGCCAGCAGCTCGGGACAGGGAGTCCGGACCGGGGAGCTGTTTTTT
>TRBV25-1|NA|TRBJ2-2|NA
CASRQPNTGELFF
TGTGCCAGCAGGCAGCCCAACACCGGGGAGCTGTTTTTT
>TRBV4-1|NA|TRBJ1-5|NA
CATSKPQVVRGDQPQHF
TGCGCCACCTCAAAGCCCCAGGTCGTCAGGGGTGACCAGCCCCAGCATTTT
>TRBV5-5|TRBD1|TRBJ1-1|NA
CASRMGQGAITEAFF
TGTGCCAGCAGGATGGGACAGGGGGCAATTACTGAAGCTTTCTTT
>TRBV5-5|NA|TRBJ2-5|NA
CASSFPGKETQYF
TGTGCCAGCAGCTTCCCGGGGAAAGAGACCCAGTACTTC
>TRBV7-9|NA|TRBJ2-3|NA
CASNLRAGPGTDTQYF
TGTGCCAGCAACCTCCGGGCGGGCCCTGGCACAGATACGCAGTATTTT
>TRBV6-5|NA|TRBJ1-2|NA
CASSYGGAYGYTF
TGTGCCAGCAGTTACGGGGGGGCCTATGGCTACACCTTC
>TRBV29-1|TRBD2|TRBJ2-1|NA
CSVEEAGGLGGDEQFF
TGCAGCGTTGAAGAAGCTGGGGGACTAGGCGGCGATGAGCAGTTCTTC
>TRBV7-9|TRBD1|TRBJ1-2|NA
CASSRPGQGVGYTF
TGTGCCAGCAGCCGACCCGGACAGGGTGTTGGCTACACCTTC
>TRBV27|NA|TRBJ1-2|NA
CASSLSRGGGGPNYGYTF
TGTGCCAGCAGTTTATCGCGAGGAGGCGGCGGGCCTAACTATGGCTACACCTTC
>TRBV10-1|NA|TRBJ2-2|NA
CASRKGGGELFF
TGCGCCAGCAGGAAAGGTGGCGGGGAGCTGTTTTTT
>TRBV6-5|NA|TRBJ1-6|NA
CASSYRGLYNSPLHF
TGTGCCAGCAGTTACCGAGGTCTCTATAATTCACCCCTCCACTTT
>TRBV5-6|NA|TRBJ1-1|NA
CASSLGPFKVEAFF
TGTGCCAGCAGCTTGGGCCCCTTCAAGGTTGAAGCTTTCTTT
>TRBV28|TRBD1|TRBJ2-5|once
CASSLGTGRETQYF
TGTGCCAGCAGTTTAGGGACAGGAAGGGAGACCCAGTACTTC
>TRBV6-5|TRBD1|TRBJ2-7|NA
CASRDRPYEQYF
TGTGCCAGTCGGGACAGGCCCTACGAGCAGTACTTC
>TRBV27|TRBD1|TRBJ1-1|NA
CASSLSRGHTEAFF
TGTGCCAGCAGTTTATCGAGGGGGCACACTGAAGCTTTCTTT
>TRBV2|NA|TRBJ2-4|NA
CASSENQGNNGIQYF
TGTGCCAGCAGTGAAAACCAGGGGAATAACGGCATTCAGTACTTC
>TRBV18|NA|TRBJ1-6|NA
CASSPRGRRPDYNSPLHF
TGTGCCAGCTCACCTCGGGGCCGCAGACCCGACTATAATTCACCCCTCCACTTT
>TRBV9|NA|TRBJ2-7|NA
CASSVGGSASYEQYF
TGTGCCAGCAGCGTAGGGGGTTCCGCAAGCTACGAGCAGTACTTC
>TRBV23-1|NA|TRBJ1-2|NA
CASMAALGYGYTF
TGCGCCAGCATGGCAGCCCTTGGGTATGGCTACACCTTC
>TRBV11-1|NA|TRBJ2-1|few
CASSLGGSSYNEQFF
TGTGCCAGCAGCTTAGGAGGGAGCTCCTACAATGAGCAGTTCTTC
>TRBV28|NA|TRBJ1-1|NA
CASSPMLSGTEAFF
TGTGCCAGCAGCCCCATGCTCTCGGGGACTGAAGCTTTCTTT
>TRBV29-1|NA|TRBJ1-1|NA
CSVVGNTEAFF
TGCAGCGTGGTCGGGAACACTGAAGCTTTCTTT
>TRBV9|NA|TRBJ2-1|NA
CASSVGEGINVRNEQFF
TGTGCCAGCAGCGTAGGCGAAGGGATTAACGTCCGCAATGAGCAGTTCTTC
>TRBV6-1|NA|TRBJ2-4|NA
CASSEGGGGVGSKNIQYF
TGTGCCAGCAGTGAAGGTGGAGGAGGTGTTGGGTCCAAAAACATTCAGTACTTC
>TRBV21-1|NA|TRBJ2-3|NA
CASSGTSGGPMTDTQYF
TGTGCCAGCAGTGGGACTAGCGGGGGGCCAATGACAGATACGCAGTATTTT
>TRBV19|NA|TRBJ1-2|NA
CASSRSYGYTF
TGTGCCAGCTCAAGGTCCTATGGCTACACCTTC
>TRBV7-9|NA|TRBJ1-1|NA
CASSLGLAAEAFF
TGTGCCAGCAGCTTAGGTTTGGCCGCCGAAGCTTTCTTT
>TRBV5-4|TRBD2|TRBJ2-3|NA
CASSLDSGVSTDTQYF
TGTGCCAGCAGCTTGGATAGCGGGGTTAGCACAGATACGCAGTATTTT
>TRBV6-2/TRBV6-3|NA|TRBJ2-7|NA
CASSSPYEQYF
TGTGCCAGCAGCTCCCCCTACGAGCAGTACTTC
>TRBV14|NA|TRBJ1-2|NA
CASSLGIYGYTF
TGTGCCAGCAGCCTAGGAATCTATGGCTACACCTTC
>TRBV18|TRBD1|TRBJ1-1|NA
CASSRIDRGTEAFF
TGTGCCAGCTCACGTATCGACAGGGGAACTGAAGCTTTCTTT
>TRBV4-1|NA|TRBJ2-2|NA
CASSVYSSNTGELFF
TGCGCCAGCAGCGTATACAGTTCGAACACCGGGGAGCTGTTTTTT
>TRBV24-1|NA|TRBJ1-1|NA
CATRVEAFF
TGTGCCACCCGGGTTGAAGCTTTCTTT
>TRBV2|NA|TRBJ1-6|NA
CATQVGSSYNSPLHF
TGTGCCACACAGGTTGGGAGCTCCTATAATTCACCCCTCCACTTT